The 9 T cell receptor beta chains given below trace back to one sample, sequenced in a study of cytomegalovirus exposure and HLA in healthy donors. Both 60 Vbeta primers and 13 Jbeta primers went into the PCR. Profiling relied on immunoSEQ multiplex PCR, and the TCRdb table lists in-frame clones only, not all of them. There are 130,000 or so clones in the sample; roughly 77% occur only once, and approximately 3.2% lies in the top ten. Sequences were obtained from PBMCs. The receptors derive from a man aged 35 to 55 in good health and CMV-seronegative.

About this clone itself: Other DNA sequences from this sample encode an identical CDR3 as well. The chain joins TRBV5-1 to TRBJ1-1; D possibly corresponds to TRBD1 (5 bases). V dropped 0 bases and J dropped 1 base, with 7 bases sitting between them. This CDR3 has 14 residues. CDR1 and CDR2 (germline): SGHRS, YFSETQ. CDR3 DNA sequence: TGCGCCAGCAGCTTGGAGCAGGGGAACACTGAAGCTTTCTTT. This sequence encodes CASSLEQGNTEAFF.

V usage is TRBV7-6 and J usage is TRBJ1-5; D unclear. This CDR3 spans 15 amino acids. The V gene's germline CDR1 is SGHVS and CDR2 FNYEAQ. The V end lost 5 bases, the J end lost 6 bases, and 17 bases lay between the germline ends. The CDR3 nucleotides are TGTGCCAGCAGCCGGGTAAGATCCGCCCCTCAGCCCCAGCATTTT. Translated: CASSRVRSAPQPQHF.

The CDR3 DNA reads TGCGCCAGCAGCCAAGATAGGGAGGCAAATGAGCAGTTCTTC. Its translation: CASSQDREANEQFF. The chain combines TRBV4-3 with TRBJ2-1; TRBD2 is a possible D gene (6 bases). The ends were cut back, 0 bases at V and 7 bases at J, with 10 bases in the middle. The CDR3 runs to 14 residues. Germline V gene sequence: CDR1 LGHNA, CDR2 YSLEER.

The CDR3 bases are TGTGCCAGCAGCTTGGAGTCGGGGAGCTCCTACAATGAGCAGTTCTTC. This translates into CASSLESGSSYNEQFF. This chain joins TRBV5-6 and TRBJ2-1; perhaps TRBD2 as D (5 bases). The CDR3 is 16 amino acids. Trimming stripped 0 bases from V and 0 bases from J, with 10 bases between. The V gene's germline CDR1 is SGHDT and CDR2 YYEEEE.

The V and J genes are TRBV5-1 and TRBJ2-3; D is unresolved. Germline lookup yields CDR1 SGHRS and CDR2 YFSETQ. Trimming took 3 bases from V and 3 from J, leaving 23 bases between them. The CDR3 is 18 residues long. The CDR3 sequence is CASSSTRVTPRVTDTQYF. CDR3 coding DNA: TGCGCCAGCAGCTCAACGCGCGTCACTCCGAGAGTGACAGATACGCAGTATTTT. Variable domain in full (rest from reference TRBV5-1 and TRBJ2-3): KAGVTQTPRYLIKTRGQQVTLSCSPISGHRSVSWYQQTPGQGLQFLFEYFSETQRNKGNFPGRFSGRQFSNSRSEMNVSTLELGDSALYLCASSSTRVTPRVTDTQYFGPGTRLTVL.

A single count supports this clone. The chain carries TRBV18 and TRBJ2-7, with TRBD2 identical over 10 bases. CDR3 length: 14 amino acids. Looked up from germline, CDR1 is KGHSH and CDR2 is LQKENI. J lost 5 bases, V lost 2 bases, and 3 bases had no gene match. The CDR3 protein is CASSPTSGDNEQYF. The DNA of the CDR3 is TGTGCCAGCTCACCAACTAGCGGGGATAACGAGCAGTACTTC.

The gene calls are TRBV28 and TRBJ2-3, with 7 positions matching TRBD1. The CDR3 runs 15 residues. Germline V gene lookup returns CDR1 MDHEN and CDR2 SYDVKM. Trimming at V came to 5 bases and at J to 2 bases, leaving 7 bases not matched to a gene. CDR3 loop: CASSPGDSNTDTQYF. CDR3 bases: TGTGCCAGCAGTCCTGGGGACAGTAACACAGATACGCAGTATTTT.

This chain links TRBV10-3 with TRBJ2-3; the D gene is possibly TRBD1 (6 bases). Germline V CDR1 and CDR2: ENHRY, SYGVKD. The germline V and J ends were trimmed by 4 bases and 4 bases, with 12 bases remaining between them. This CDR3 has 14 amino acids. The CDR3 sequence is CAISGTGRSDTQYF. In DNA form, the CDR3 reads TGTGCCATCAGTGGCACAGGGAGATCAGATACGCAGTATTTT.

This rearrangement joins TRBV18 to TRBJ2-5; 7 bases agree with TRBD1. V shed 2 bases, J shed 5 bases, and the junction held 8 bases outside the gene matches. This CDR3 comprises 15 residues. Germline loops: CDR1 KGHSH, CDR2 LQKENI. CDR3 amino acids: CASSPIEGARETQYF. CDR3 nucleotides: TGTGCCAGCTCACCAATAGAGGGGGCGCGGGAGACCCAGTACTTC.